These 28 T cell receptor beta chains were sequenced from one sample in a study of blood T cell repertoires in COVID-19. Measured with immunoSEQ multiplex PCR; TCRdb has only the in-frame clones, and not every one. The sample shows approximately 130,000 clones, roughly 87% of them seen only once. The sequencing input was PBMCs or T cells enriched from blood (not recorded which). The receptor set was obtained from a man aged 30 to 45 who had recovered from COVID-19.

The chain has TRBV18 and TRBJ1-6; D unresolved. This CDR3 contains 17 residues. Germline loops: CDR1 KGHSH, CDR2 LQKENI. V lost 2 bases and J 9 bases, leaving 20 bases between the germline ends. The DNA for the CDR3 is TGTGCCAGCTCACCAAAGGGAGGAGGACCGGACGGTTCACCCCTCCACTTT. Encoded protein: CASSPKGGGPDGSPLHF.

The rearrangement uses TRBV6-5 and TRBJ1-4, with 7 nucleotides matching TRBD1. The germline V gene has CDR1 MNHEY and CDR2 SVGAGI. Trimming cost V 2 bases and J 8 bases; bases outside gene matches: 8. The CDR3 spans 15 residues. CDR3 coding DNA: TGTGCCAGCAGTTACAGGGGGCGCGGGCGGGAAAAACTGTTTTTT. It encodes CASSYRGRGREKLFF.

The V call is TRBV7-9, the J call TRBJ1-4; 7 bases line up with TRBD1. With 5 bases clipped from V and 3 bases from J, the junction kept 6 bases outside the gene matches. Germline values: CDR1 SEHNR, CDR2 FQNEAQ (reference sequence). This CDR3 is 15 amino acids long. The CDR3 spells CASSPIDRANEKLFF. In DNA form, the CDR3 reads TGTGCCAGCAGCCCCATCGACAGGGCTAATGAAAAACTGTTTTTT. The full variable domain, rest sourced from reference TRBV7-9 and TRBJ1-4, is DTGVSQNPRHKITKRGQNVTFRCDPISEHNRLYWYRQTLGQGPEFLTYFQNEAQLEKSRLLSDRFSAERPKGSFSTLEIQRTEQGDSAMYLCASSPIDRANEKLFFGSGTQLSVL.

This chain links TRBV27 with TRBJ2-2; TRBD2 aligns across 8 bases. Losses at the gene ends were 3 bases for V and 5 bases for J; bases not matched to a gene: 5. The CDR3 totals 15 residues. Germline V gene lookup returns CDR1 MNHEY and CDR2 SMNVEV (reference sequence). The CDR3, as DNA: TGTGCCAGCAGTTTGGGACTAGGTCCGACCGGGGAGCTGTTTTTT. Translated, it gives CASSLGLGPTGELFF.

V is TRBV9 and J is TRBJ2-2; a weak D match, TRBD1 (6 bases). Germline V gene data show CDR1 as SGDLS and CDR2 as YYNGEE. Trimming removed 3 bases at V and 0 bases at J, with 12 bases between. The CDR3 contains 16 residues. The CDR3 DNA sequence: TGTGCCAGCAGCGCCGGGACATCTGCGAACACCGGGGAGCTGTTTTTT. It codes for CASSAGTSANTGELFF.

The chain joins TRBV9 to TRBJ2-3, with a weak D call TRBD1 (6 bases). Germline loops: CDR1 SGDLS, CDR2 YYNGEE. This CDR3 has 16 amino acids. Trimming took 3 bases from V and 4 from J, leaving 18 bases between them. DNA of the CDR3: TGTGCCAGCAGCGACAGTGGACAACAGGGCGCAGATACGCAGTATTTT. Translation gives CASSDSGQQGADTQYF.

CDR3 region: CASSLAPSGQETQYF. The CDR3 bases are TGTGCCAGCAGCTTAGCGCCTAGCGGACAAGAGACCCAGTACTTC. The V and J genes are TRBV11-2 and TRBJ2-5; 7 bases match TRBD2. CDR1 is SGHAT and CDR2 is FQNNGV in the germline V gene. V was pared by 1 base and J by 2 bases, with 4 bases of the junction left unmatched. The length of the CDR3 is 15 residues.

The chain links TRBV6-4 to TRBJ2-7, with 11 bases identical to TRBD2. After removal of 5 bases from V and 6 bases from J, the junction contained 12 bases not matched to a gene. The CDR3 length is 16 residues. CDR1 is MRHNA, CDR2 SNTAGT, per germline. The CDR3 DNA reads as TGTGCCAGCAGTCGGGAAACTAGCGGGGGTGCCATCGAGCAGTACGTC. Protein product: CASSRETSGGAIEQYV.

The J gene is TRBJ2-7, the V gene TRBV18; TRBD2 aligns across 14 bases. The CDR3 consists of 19 residues. Germline V lookup: CDR1 KGHSH, CDR2 LQKENI. Unmatched junction bases numbered 11, after V lost 0 bases and J lost 4 bases. CDR3 sequence (DNA): TGTGCCAGCTCACCACCGAGGTCTGGGACTAGCGGGAGAGTTTACGAGCAGTACTTC. Protein sequence: CASSPPRSGTSGRVYEQYF. The full variable domain, completed using reference TRBV18 and TRBJ2-7, is NAGVMQNPRHLVRRRGQEARLRCSPMKGHSHVYWYRQLPEEGLKFMVYLQKENIIDESGMPKERFSAEFPKEGPSILRIQQVVRGDSAAYFCASSPPRSGTSGRVYEQYFGPGTRLTVT.

This clone was counted once. This rearrangement joins TRBV24-1 to TRBJ1-5; TRBD1 might be the D (5 bases). Germline assignment: CDR1 KGHDR and CDR2 SFDVKD. The CDR3 consists of 14 residues. The ends were cut back, 4 bases at V and 3 bases at J, with 9 bases in the middle. CDR3 sequence (DNA): TGTGCCACCAGTGAAGCAGGGAACAATCAGCCCCAGCATTTT. The encoded protein is CATSEAGNNQPQHF.

This sequence joins TRBV5-6 and TRBJ2-5, with 7 nucleotides matching TRBD2. Germline CDR1 and CDR2: SGHDT and YYEEEE. The CDR3 contains 15 residues. V dropped 4 bases and J dropped 4; count of bases not matched to a gene: 10. The chain's CDR3 is CASSQGGGGSETQYF. CDR3 sequence (DNA): TGTGCCAGCAGCCAGGGCGGGGGTGGTTCAGAGACCCAGTACTTC.

The V gene is TRBV5-5, the J gene TRBJ1-6; a possible D gene is TRBD1 (5 bases). Trimming stripped 4 bases from V and 3 bases from J, with 17 bases between. Per the germline V gene, CDR1 is SGHKS and CDR2 is YYEKEE (reference sequence). CDR3 length equals 17 residues. CDR3 sequence reads: CASSPQERMGYNSPLHF. The CDR3 DNA reads TGTGCCAGCAGCCCACAGGAACGGATGGGCTATAATTCACCCCTCCACTTT. Using reference TRBV5-5 and TRBJ1-6 for the parts outside the CDR3, the full variable domain is DAGVTQSPTHLIKTRGQQVTLRCSPISGHKSVSWYQQVLGQGPQFIFQYYEKEERGRGNFPDRFSARQFPNYSSELNVNALLLGDSALYLCASSPQERMGYNSPLHFGNGTRLTVT.

This chain links TRBV27 with TRBJ1-5; D is perhaps TRBD1 (5 bases). Germline V CDR1 and CDR2: MNHEY, SMNVEV (reference sequence). This CDR3 spans 19 amino acids. The V end was cut by 1 base, the J end by 0 bases, with 19 bases between. The CDR3 here is CASSLFSSGTDYSNQPQHF. The CDR3 region has the DNA TGTGCCAGCAGTTTATTCTCTTCCGGGACGGACTATAGCAATCAGCCCCAGCATTTT.

CDR3 protein: CASSLDRGQETQYF. CDR3 nucleotide sequence: TGTGCCAGTAGTCTCGACAGGGGGCAAGAGACCCAGTACTTC. This chain joins TRBV19 and TRBJ2-5, with 9 bases fitting TRBD1. The J segment lost 2 bases and the V segment lost 5 bases, leaving 3 bases of the junction unmatched. The length of the CDR3 is 14 residues. Germline loops: CDR1 LNHDA, CDR2 SQIVND (reference sequence).

This sequence joins TRBV7-9 and TRBJ1-1; D remains ambiguous. Per germline, CDR1 SEHNR and CDR2 FQNEAQ (reference sequence). This CDR3 has 16 residues. V shed 5 bases and J shed 2 bases, with 18 bases lying between them. DNA for the CDR3: TGTGCCAGCAGCGGAGGGCAAGACTCACTTAACACTGAAGCTTTCTTT. It yields the protein CASSGGQDSLNTEAFF.

This CDR3 is CASSINPVKSGANVLTF. The CDR3 region has the DNA TGTGCCAGTAGTATCAACCCAGTCAAATCTGGGGCCAACGTCCTGACTTTC. This chain links TRBV19 with TRBJ2-6; D unresolved. Trimming left V 3 bases short and J 1 base short, with 13 bases between. This CDR3 spans 17 amino acids. Germline V lookup: CDR1 LNHDA, CDR2 SQIVND (reference sequence).

V and J are TRBV6-5 and TRBJ2-7; the D is unclear. CDR3 length: 11 residues. Germline-derived CDR1 and CDR2 are MNHEY and SVGAGI. The V end lost 6 bases, the J end lost 6 bases, and 9 bases lay between the germline ends. For the CDR3, the DNA is TGTGCCAGCAGACGGTCTATCGAGCAGTACTTC. Its translation is CASRRSIEQYF.

In nucleotides, the CDR3 is TGCGCCAGCAGCTTGGTCGGGGGCAATGAGCAGTTCTTC. Its translation is CASSLVGGNEQFF. This sequence joins TRBV5-1 and TRBJ2-1; a weak D match, TRBD2 (6 bases). This CDR3 contains 13 residues. V was cut by 0 bases and J by 6 bases, with 7 bases left in between. The germline V gene has CDR1 SGHRS and CDR2 YFSETQ.

V gene TRBV5-1 combines with J gene TRBJ2-2; 7 bases map to TRBD1. The CDR3 consists of 15 residues. V lost 1 base to trimming and J lost 6 bases; unmatched junction nucleotides: 6. CDR1 and CDR2 from the germline V gene are SGHRS and YFSETQ. This CDR3 reads CASSLRTGSPGELFF. In DNA, the CDR3 is TGCGCCAGCAGCTTGAGGACAGGATCACCCGGGGAGCTGTTTTTT.

In DNA, the CDR3 is TGTGCCAGCAGTGAACAGGGGCTTGAAGCTTTCTTT. It codes for CASSEQGLEAFF. The genes are TRBV25-1 and TRBJ1-1; D is possibly TRBD1 (6 bases). This CDR3 contains 12 residues. The V gene's germline CDR1 is MGHDK and CDR2 SYGVNS. Trimming left V 2 bases short and J 7 bases short, with 8 bases between.

This chain connects TRBV18 to TRBJ1-2; D is possibly TRBD1 (6 bases). V lost 2 bases, J lost 2 bases, and 9 bases lay in between. The CDR3 loop spans 14 amino acids. Germline V gene lookup returns CDR1 KGHSH and CDR2 LQKENI. CDR3 sequence: CASSPSQGNYGYTF. CDR3 in DNA: TGTGCCAGCTCACCAAGCCAGGGGAACTATGGCTACACCTTC.

This chain links TRBV5-1 with TRBJ2-7; 7 nucleotides agree with TRBD1. V trimming: 2 bases; J trimming: 3 bases; junction bases outside the gene matches: 2. CDR1 and CDR2 from the germline V gene are SGHRS and YFSETQ. The CDR3 has 13 residues. CDR3 DNA: TGCGCCAGCAGCTTAAACAGGGGCTACGAGCAGTACTTC. Its translation is CASSLNRGYEQYF.

This chain connects TRBV6-5 to TRBJ1-1, with D perhaps TRBD1 (5 bases). V was cut by 6 bases and J by 5 bases, with 13 bases left in between. The germline CDR1 and CDR2 sequences are MNHEY and SVGAGI. This CDR3 region has 13 residues. For the CDR3, the DNA is TGTGCCAGCAGCCCCGGACAAGCTACTGAAGCTTTCTTT. It is translated as CASSPGQATEAFF.

This clone occurred once. The rearrangement uses TRBV19 and TRBJ1-5, with D perhaps TRBD1 (6 bases). Germline lookup yields CDR1 LNHDA and CDR2 SQIVND (reference sequence). Trimming took off 4 bases at V and 1 base at J, with 11 bases between the two ends. The CDR3 totals 15 residues. The CDR3 bases are TGTGCCAGTAGTACACAGGGAGCCAGCAATCAGCCCCAGCATTTT. Amino acids: CASSTQGASNQPQHF.

J is TRBJ2-5 and V is TRBV3-1 (or the pseudogene TRBV3-2), with TRBD2 as a possible D gene (5 bases). This CDR3 region has 13 residues. V was pared by 1 base and J by 7 bases, with 10 bases between. Germline V gene lookup returns CDR1 LGHDT and CDR2 YNNKEL (reference sequence). The CDR3 protein is CASSQVVEGTQYF. CDR3 DNA sequence: TGTGCCAGCAGCCAAGTGGTAGAGGGGACCCAGTACTTC.

As DNA, the CDR3 is TGCGCCAGCAGTGAGCGGATCCTAGATAGGGTCCTGACTTTC. It translates to CASSERILDRVLTF. V usage is TRBV5-1 and J usage is TRBJ2-6, with a tentative D call TRBD2 (5 bases). The CDR3 is made up of 14 amino acids. Trimming shortened V by 5 bases and J by 13 bases, and 19 bases separated the two germline ends. CDR1 SGHRS and CDR2 YFSETQ come from the germline V gene. The whole variable domain, remainder taken from reference TRBV5-1 and TRBJ2-6, is KAGVTQTPRYLIKTRGQQVTLSCSPISGHRSVSWYQQTPGQGLQFLFEYFSETQRNKGNFPGRFSGRQFSNSRSEMNVSTLELGDSALYLCASSERILDRVLTFGAGSRLTVL.

The J gene is TRBJ1-5, the V gene TRBV6-2 or TRBV6-3; D remains ambiguous. Deletions cut 3 bases from V and 0 bases from J, with 3 bases between. The CDR3 consists of 13 residues. Germline CDR1 and CDR2: MNHEY and SVGEGT. DNA for the CDR3: TGTGCCAGCAGTTATAATAGCAATCAGCCCCAGCATTTT. Encoded protein: CASSYNSNQPQHF.

The gene calls are TRBV30 and TRBJ2-2; D unresolved. The V end was cut by 3 bases, the J end by 5 bases, with 10 bases between. The CDR3 runs to 13 residues. Germline lookup yields CDR1 GTSNPN and CDR2 SVGIG (reference sequence). The CDR3 region has the DNA TGTGCCTGGAGATCAGCGTCGACCGGGGAGCTGTTTTTT. Translation gives CAWRSASTGELFF.